Given below is one T cell receptor beta chain in context. Its target is not known. The data were taken from a study of identical twins. General study points: High-abundance cord blood beta clonotypes had fewer insertions; memory repertoires showed none.

MiXCR, applied by TCRdb to the 5' RACE reads, yields one record per CDR3 protein. The sample carries about 530,000 distinct CDR3 sequences, about 16% recorded once. V lost 5 bases, J lost 4 bases, and 8 bases stayed unmatched. The CDR3 length is 16 residues. Germline V CDR1 and CDR2: SEHNR, FQNEAQ (reference sequence). In addition, the sample was reused for a study of yellow fever vaccine responses in identical twins. Turning to that study: Twins' vaccine T cell response reportedly gave the appearance of partial convergence and partial personalization.

The source is a woman younger than 35 in good health. The sequencing sample was made of CD4+ T cells sorted from blood. The V and J genes are TRBV7-9 and TRBJ2-2; 9 bases fit TRBD1. CDR3 coding DNA: TGTGCCAGCAGCAGAAGGACAGGGGACCGCACCGGGGAGCTGTTTTTT. Residues: CASSRRTGDRTGELFF.